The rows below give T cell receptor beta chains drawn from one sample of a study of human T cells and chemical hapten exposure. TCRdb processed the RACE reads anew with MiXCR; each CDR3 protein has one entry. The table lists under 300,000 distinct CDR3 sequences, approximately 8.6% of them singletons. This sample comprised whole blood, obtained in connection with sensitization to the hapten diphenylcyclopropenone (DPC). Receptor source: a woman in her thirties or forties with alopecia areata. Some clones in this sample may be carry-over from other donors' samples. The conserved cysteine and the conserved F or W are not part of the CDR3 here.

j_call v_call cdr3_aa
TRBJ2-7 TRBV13 ASSRGRGGTEQY
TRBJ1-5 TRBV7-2 ASSLAGGKAQH
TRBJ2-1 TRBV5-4 ASSVSLAGEEQF
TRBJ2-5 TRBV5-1 ASSPGTGLSQETQY
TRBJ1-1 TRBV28 ASWTVNTEAF
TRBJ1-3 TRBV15 ATSTHRGTGNTIY
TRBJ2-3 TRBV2 ASSRTSGRSTDTQY
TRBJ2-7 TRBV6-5 ASSYSALGTGGSYEQY
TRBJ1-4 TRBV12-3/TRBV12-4 ASSLSTGTSEKLF
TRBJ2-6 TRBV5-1 ASPAGGFPGANVLT
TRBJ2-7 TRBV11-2 ASSLGAEGEQY
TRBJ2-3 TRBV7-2 ASSSQGAGTDTQY
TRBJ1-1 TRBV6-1 ASSHRGQGYGNTEAF
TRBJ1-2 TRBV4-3 ASSQDHPQGYGYT
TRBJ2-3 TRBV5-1 ASSRDSQTDTQY
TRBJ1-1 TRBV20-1 SANSPLLQGGLTEAF
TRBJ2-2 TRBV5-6 ASSLPDRGSTGELF
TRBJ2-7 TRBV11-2 ASSSWPRGSSYEQY
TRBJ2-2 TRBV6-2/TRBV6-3 ASSYRTGSTGELF
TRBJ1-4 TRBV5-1 ASSFGTNEKLF
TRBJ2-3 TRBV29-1 SVVGLAKVTDTQY
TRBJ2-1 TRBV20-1 SARGGWASGSRYNEQF
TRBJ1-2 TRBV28 ASSLGDSGYGYT
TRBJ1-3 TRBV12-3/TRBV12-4 ASSLSDRGNTIY
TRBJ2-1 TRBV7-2 ASSLAGDYSNEQF
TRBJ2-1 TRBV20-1 SASRTGSLAGGPGSYNEQF
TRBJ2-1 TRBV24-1 ATSDFGVQANEQF
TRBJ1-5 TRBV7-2 ASSPYRGHQPQH
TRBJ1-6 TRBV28 ASKEQGRSLH
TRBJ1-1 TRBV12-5 ASAFGGGTEAF
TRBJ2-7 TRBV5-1 ASSFGQGHSYEQY
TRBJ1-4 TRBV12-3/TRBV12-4 ASRENPGQGEEKLF
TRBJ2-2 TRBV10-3 AISDVVHTGELF
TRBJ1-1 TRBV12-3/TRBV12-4 ASSSVAGASTEAF
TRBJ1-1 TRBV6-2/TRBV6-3 ASREQGSTEAF
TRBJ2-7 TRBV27 ASSLVAGWPQY
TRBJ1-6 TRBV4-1 ASSQAGTGNSPLH
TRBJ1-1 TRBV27 ASREGGRDTEAF
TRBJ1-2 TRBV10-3 AISEGVAYGYT
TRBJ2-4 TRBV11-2 ASRGQGGDIQY
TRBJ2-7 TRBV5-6 ASSLIGTATYEQY
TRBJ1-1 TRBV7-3 ASSSQGPLLNTEAF
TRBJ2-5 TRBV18 ASSPSESKETQY
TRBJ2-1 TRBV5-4 ASSLLVRSSYNEQF
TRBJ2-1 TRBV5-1 ASSLALLSYNEQF
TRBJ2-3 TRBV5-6 ASSLAGVDTQY
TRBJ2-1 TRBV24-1 ATSAVTSGRHNEQF
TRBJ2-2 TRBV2 ASSGLAGGVGGELF
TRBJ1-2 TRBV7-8 ASSLGYRREGYT
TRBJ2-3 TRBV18 ASSPPPSAGTDTQY
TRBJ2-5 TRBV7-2 ASSPGQQETQY
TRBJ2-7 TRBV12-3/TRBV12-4 ASRPGDFSYEQY
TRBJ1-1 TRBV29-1 SVPPGNTEAF
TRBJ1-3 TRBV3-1 ASSQLSGNTIY
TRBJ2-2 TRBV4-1 ASSQTGYVGELF
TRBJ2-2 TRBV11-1 ASSLVSGAGELF